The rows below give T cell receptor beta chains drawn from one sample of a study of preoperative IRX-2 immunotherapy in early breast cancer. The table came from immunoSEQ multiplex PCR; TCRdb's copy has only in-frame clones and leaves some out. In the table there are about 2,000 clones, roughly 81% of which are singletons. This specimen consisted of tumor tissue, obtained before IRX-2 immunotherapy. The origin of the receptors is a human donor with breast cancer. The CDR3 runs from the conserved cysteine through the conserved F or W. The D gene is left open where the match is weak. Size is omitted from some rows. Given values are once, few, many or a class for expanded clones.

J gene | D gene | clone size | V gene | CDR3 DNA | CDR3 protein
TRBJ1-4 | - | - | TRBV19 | TGTGCCAGTAGTATATCCCGGGCCGGGGAACTGTTTTTT | CASSISRAGELFF
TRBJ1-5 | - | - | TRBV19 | TGTGCCAGTAGGATGGCAACTAATCAGCCCCAGCATTTT | CASRMATNQPQHF
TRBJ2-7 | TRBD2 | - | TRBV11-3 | TGTGCCAGCAGCTTAGGCGGGGGGACCTACGAGCAGTACTTC | CASSLGGGTYEQYF
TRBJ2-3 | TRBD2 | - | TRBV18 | TGTGCCAGCTCACCAGTCGGGAGGCCCGCAGATACGCAGTATTTT | CASSPVGRPADTQYF
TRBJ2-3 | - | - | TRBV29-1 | TGCAGCGTTGGACTGTCGTCTGGGGATACGCAGTATTTT | CSVGLSSGDTQYF
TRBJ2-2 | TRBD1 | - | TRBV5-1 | TGCGCCAGCAGAAAGCGGGACAGGGCCCTTTCCGGGGAGCTGTTTTTT | CASRKRDRALSGELFF
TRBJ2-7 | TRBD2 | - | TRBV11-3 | TGTGCCAGCAGCTCCATAGCGGGGCCCTACGAGCAGTACTTC | CASSSIAGPYEQYF
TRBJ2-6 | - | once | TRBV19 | TGTGCCAGTAGTCTGGGACGGCCGACAGTCCTGACTTTC | CASSLGRPTVLTF
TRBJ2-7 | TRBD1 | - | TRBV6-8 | TGTGCCAGCAATTACCTTAGGGGGCCCACCTACGAGCAGTACTTC | CASNYLRGPTYEQYF
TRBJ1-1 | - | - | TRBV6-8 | TGTGCCAGCAGGCACGGAGAAAAGTGGGGGGACACTGAAGCTTTCTTT | CASRHGEKWGDTEAFF
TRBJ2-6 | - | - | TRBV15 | TGTGCCACCAGCAGAGGCAGAGGGGGGGCCAACGTCCTGACTTTC | CATSRGRGGANVLTF
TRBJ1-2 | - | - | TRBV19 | TGTGCCAGTAGTAAGGACGTAGAAGGCTACACCTTC | CASSKDVEGYTF
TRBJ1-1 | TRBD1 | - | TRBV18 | TGTGCCAGCTCACCAAGACAGGGAACTGAAGCTTTCTTT | CASSPRQGTEAFF
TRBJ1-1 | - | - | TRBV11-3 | TGTGCCAGCAGCCCCCTCACGCTTAGGGAGGACACTGAAGCTTTCTTT | CASSPLTLREDTEAFF
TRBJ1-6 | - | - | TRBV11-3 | TGTGCCAGCAGCCTGTGGGGGGCGGATTCACCCCTCCACTTT | CASSLWGADSPLHF
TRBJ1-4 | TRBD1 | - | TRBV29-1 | TGCAGCGTTGCCAGGGGGCCGAATGAAAAACTGTTTTTT | CSVARGPNEKLFF
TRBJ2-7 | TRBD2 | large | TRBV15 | TGTGCCACCAGCAGTGGAAAGCTCGGGACTAGCGGGGGTCGCTCCTACGAGCAGTACTTC | CATSSGKLGTSGGRSYEQYF
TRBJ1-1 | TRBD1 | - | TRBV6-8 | TGTGCCAGCAGCACGCCTCAGGGGGGAGCTGAAGCTTTCTTT | CASSTPQGGAEAFF
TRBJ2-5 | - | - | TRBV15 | TGTGCCACCAGCAGAGACTTGGGGGCGCAAGAGACCCAGTACTTC | CATSRDLGAQETQYF
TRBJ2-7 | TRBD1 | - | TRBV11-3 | TGTGCCAGCAGCTCACCAGGACAGGGCCAGGTTGAGCAGTACTTC | CASSSPGQGQVEQYF
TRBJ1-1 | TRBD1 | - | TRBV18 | TGTGCCAGCTCGGGACAGGCCAAGAACACTGAAGCTTTCTTT | CASSGQAKNTEAFF
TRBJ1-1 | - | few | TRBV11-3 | TGTGCCAGCAGCTCCTACAGTACCATGAACACTGAAGCTTTCTTT | CASSSYSTMNTEAFF
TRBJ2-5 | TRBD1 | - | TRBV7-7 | TGTGCCGGGGAACCTGGACAGGGTTTAGGAGAGACCCAGTACTTC | CAGEPGQGLGETQYF
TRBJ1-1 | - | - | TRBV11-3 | TGTGCCAGCAGCTGGAGAGCTGTGAACACTGAAGCTTTCTTT | CASSWRAVNTEAFF
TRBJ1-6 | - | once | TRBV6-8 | TGTGCCAGCGGCGTCTCCCGGATCCGGGTACCAGACTCACCCCTCCACTTT | CASGVSRIRVPDSPLHF
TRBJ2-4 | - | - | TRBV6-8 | TGTGCCAGCAGTTACTTCTCGGACACGAAAAAAAACATTCAGTACTTC | CASSYFSDTKKNIQYF
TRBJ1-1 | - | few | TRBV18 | TGTGCCAGCTCACCATCTGGGGGGATGGACACTGAAGCTTTCTTT | CASSPSGGMDTEAFF
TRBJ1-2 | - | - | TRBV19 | TGTGCCAGTAGTATCAGTAGGACAAACTATGGCTACACCTTC | CASSISRTNYGYTF
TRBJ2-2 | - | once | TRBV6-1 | TGTGCCAGCAGTGAAGCGGACACCGGGGAGCTGTTTTTT | CASSEADTGELFF
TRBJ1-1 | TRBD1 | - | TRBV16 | TGTGCCAGCAGCCAATCGGGACAGGGGAACACTGAAGCTTTCTTT | CASSQSGQGNTEAFF
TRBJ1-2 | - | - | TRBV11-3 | TGTGCCAGCAGCTTCGATACAATAGGCATTGGCTACACCTTC | CASSFDTIGIGYTF
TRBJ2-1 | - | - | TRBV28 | TGTGCCAGCAGTTTGTGGACCGACTACAATGAGCAGTTCTTC | CASSLWTDYNEQFF
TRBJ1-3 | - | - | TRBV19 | TGTGCCAGTAGTATAGTTGGGCGGACTGCTGGAAACACCATATATTTT | CASSIVGRTAGNTIYF
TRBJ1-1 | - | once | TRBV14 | TGTGCCACATCTCGTGCGGGGATGAACACTGAAGCTTTCTTT | CATSRAGMNTEAFF
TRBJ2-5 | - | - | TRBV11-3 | TGTGCCAGCAGCGGGTGGGGGACGCGAGAGACCCAGTACTTC | CASSGWGTRETQYF